The 16 T cell receptor beta chains below come from one sample, sequenced in a study of neoadjuvant anti-PD-1 for oral cavity cancer. Produced via immunoSEQ multiplex PCR; TCRdb's table is partial and in-frame only. This table has 15,000 to 20,000 clones, around 76% appearing once. The starting material was PBMCs, obtained before nivolumab (anti-PD-1) treatment. Receptor source: a person aged 40 to 85 with oral cavity squamous cell carcinoma.

This clone ranks as medium-sized. The V call is TRBV7-9, the J call TRBJ1-5; tentatively, D is TRBD1 (5 bases). Trimming stripped 7 bases from V and 4 bases from J, with 14 bases between. Germline CDR1 is SEHNR and CDR2 is FQNEAQ (reference sequence). This CDR3 is 14 amino acids long. In DNA form, the CDR3 reads TGTGCCAGCACCCTAAGTGAGGGGAATCAGCCCCAGCATTTT. Translated: CASTLSEGNQPQHF. Variable domain in full (rest from reference TRBV7-9 and TRBJ1-5): DTGVSQNPRHKITKRGQNVTFRCDPISEHNRLYWYRQTLGQGPEFLTYFQNEAQLEKSRLLSDRFSAERPKGSFSTLEIQRTEQGDSAMYLCASTLSEGNQPQHFGDGTRLSIL.

The rearrangement joins TRBV6-1 to TRBJ2-7, with TRBD1 matching 9 bases. Germline V lookup: CDR1 MNHNS, CDR2 SASEGT. This CDR3 is built from 15 residues. J gave up 2 bases and V 4 bases, and 6 bases lay outside the gene matches. CDR3 DNA sequence: TGTGCCAGCAGTGTCACCGGGACAGGGACCTACGAGCAGTACTTC. Its protein is CASSVTGTGTYEQYF.

The V and J genes are TRBV7-6 and TRBJ2-1, with 10 bases that match TRBD2. From germline, CDR1 is SGHVS and CDR2 FNYEAQ. CDR3 length: 16 amino acids. The V gene end was trimmed by 0 bases and the J gene end by 4 bases; junction bases not matched to a gene: 3. The CDR3 here is CASSLAGAGGYNEQFF. In DNA form, the CDR3 reads TGTGCCAGCAGCTTAGCTGGAGCGGGAGGGTACAATGAGCAGTTCTTC.

This chain uses TRBV14 with TRBJ1-2, with 7 bases that match TRBD1. CDR3 length: 16 residues. J gave up 5 bases and V 1 base, and 10 bases lay outside the gene matches. The germline gives CDR1 SGHDN, CDR2 FVKESK. DNA for the CDR3: TGTGCCAGCAGCCAAGCGCCCCAGGGACAGCTGTATGGCTACACCTTC. Its translation: CASSQAPQGQLYGYTF.

The chain recombines TRBV1 with TRBJ2-3; the DNA was not used to check the table's D call, TRBD2. TRBV1 is a documented pseudogene. The CDR3 length is 18 residues. In nucleotides, the CDR3 is TGCACCAGCAGCCAGTCGGGACTAGCGGGAAGTAAAACAGATACGCAGTATTTT. It is translated as CTSSQSGLAGSKTDTQYF.

This chain uses TRBV7-9 with TRBJ2-5, with D perhaps TRBD2 (6 bases). The germline gives CDR1 SEHNR, CDR2 FQNEAQ (reference sequence). The length of the CDR3 is 17 residues. Trimming stripped 1 base from V and 6 bases from J, with 21 bases between. CDR3 nucleotides: TGTGCCAGCAGCTTAGACTATGGCGGGGCTAGCGTTCAGACCCAGTACTTC. Its protein product is CASSLDYGGASVQTQYF.

The chain couples TRBV19 to TRBJ1-5; maybe TRBD1 (5 bases). The CDR3 length is 15 residues. V shed 2 bases and J shed 1 base, with 9 bases lying between them. Germline lookup yields CDR1 LNHDA and CDR2 SQIVND (reference sequence). CDR3 sequence (DNA): TGTGCCAGTAGTATACAGGGAATAAGCAATCAGCCCCAGCATTTT. It translates to CASSIQGISNQPQHF. Supplemented by reference TRBV19 and TRBJ1-5, the full variable domain reads DGGITQSPKYLFRKEGQNVTLSCEQNLNHDAMYWYRQDPGQGLRLIYYSQIVNDFQKGDIAEGYSVSREKKESFPLTVTSAQKNPTAFYLCASSIQGISNQPQHFGDGTRLSIL.

The chain recombines TRBV27 with TRBJ2-1; TRBD2 is a possible D gene (5 bases). Germline lookup yields CDR1 MNHEY and CDR2 SMNVEV (reference sequence). Trimming took 6 bases from V and 5 from J, leaving 8 bases between them. The CDR3 has 12 amino acids. The CDR3 DNA is TGTGCCAGCAGGGCGAGGGACAATGAGCAGTTCTTC. It codes for CASRARDNEQFF.

The genes are TRBV6-6 and TRBJ1-1; perhaps TRBD1 as D (6 bases). The CDR3 sequence is 13 residues long. Germline lookup yields CDR1 MNHNY and CDR2 SVGAGI (reference sequence). Trimming took off 6 bases at V and 4 bases at J, with 12 bases between the two ends. The chain's CDR3 is CASSPQGSTEAFF. The DNA of the CDR3 is TGTGCCAGCAGCCCCCAGGGGTCCACTGAAGCTTTCTTT.

The chain couples TRBV29-1 to TRBJ1-1; no clear D gene. CDR1 is SQVTM and CDR2 is ANQGSEA in the germline V gene. The V end was cut by 7 bases, the J end by 2 bases, with 14 bases between. This CDR3 has 13 amino acids. The CDR3: CSAAGSLNTEAFF. The CDR3 nucleotides are TGCAGCGCCGCCGGTTCTTTAAACACTGAAGCTTTCTTT.

This clone has just one count. The rearrangement joins TRBV27 to TRBJ2-7; D is ambiguous. Germline CDR1 MNHEY, CDR2 SMNVEV (reference sequence). The CDR3 consists of 12 residues. Trimming removed 3 bases at V and 6 bases at J, with 9 bases between. The DNA of the CDR3 is TGTGCCAGCAGTTTTACCGGGTCCGAGCAGTACTTC. As protein: CASSFTGSEQYF.

The V call is TRBV4-1, the J call TRBJ2-5; D may be TRBD2 (6 bases). V gave up 7 bases and J gave up 0 bases, with 18 bases separating them. CDR1 MGHRA and CDR2 YSYEKL come from the germline V gene. This CDR3 spans 16 amino acids. CDR3 sequence reads: CASTKTASEYQETQYF. In nucleotides, the CDR3 is TGCGCCAGCACCAAAACGGCTAGCGAGTACCAAGAGACCCAGTACTTC.

This sequence joins TRBV4-2 and TRBJ2-1; no firm D call. V was pared by 0 bases and J by 4 bases, with 10 bases between. The CDR3 sequence is 15 residues long. Germline-derived CDR1 and CDR2 are LGHNA and YNFKEQ. The CDR3 is CASSQETYGYNEQFF. CDR3 nucleotides: TGTGCCAGCAGCCAAGAAACCTACGGTTACAATGAGCAGTTCTTC.

The chain recombines TRBV15 with TRBJ1-4; the D gene is possibly TRBD1 (6 bases). CDR1 LNHNV and CDR2 YYDKDF come from the germline V gene (reference sequence). Deletions cut 8 bases from V and 0 bases from J, with 10 bases between. The CDR3 is 14 amino acids. The CDR3 loop is CATRRQATNEKLFF. The CDR3, as DNA: TGTGCCACCCGACGACAGGCAACTAATGAAAAACTGTTTTTT.

This chain connects TRBV28 to TRBJ1-5, with D possibly TRBD1 on 6 matching bases. This CDR3 is 15 amino acids long. V lost 4 bases to trimming and J lost 4 bases, with 14 bases between them. Germline assignment: CDR1 MDHEN and CDR2 SYDVKM. The CDR3 coding sequence is TGTGCCAGCAGTTCGGCAGGGGCAGGGAATCAGCCCCAGCATTTT. Its protein is CASSSAGAGNQPQHF.

This chain uses TRBV6-1 with TRBJ2-1, with TRBD1 matching 9 bases. Looked up from germline, CDR1 is MNHNS and CDR2 is SASEGT. The length of the CDR3 is 15 residues. After removal of 6 bases from V and 8 bases from J, the junction contained 11 bases not matched to a gene. CDR3 protein: CASSGGQGIVHEQFF. The CDR3 coding sequence is TGTGCCAGCAGCGGGGGACAGGGTATTGTCCATGAGCAGTTCTTC.